This T cell receptor beta chain was obtained from a study of shared clonotypes between healthy human individuals. Authors' analysis steps: Owing to the provision of junction-only sequences devoid of quality scores by immunoSEQ, filtering differed. TCRdb's table, derived via immunoSEQ multiplex PCR, lists solely in-frame clones and lacks some. V and J calls and clone size are those listed in that table; D and trimming were worked out from the DNA. The sample has some 1.5 million clones, 98% seen once. Germline V gives CDR1 WNHNN, CDR2 SYGVQD (reference sequence). The trim removed 7 bases at V and 0 bases at J, leaving 9 bases unmatched. The CDR3 length is 16 residues.

The sample comprised naive CD4+ T cells sorted from blood. Subset noted: CD45RA+ positively selected. This clonotype was obtained from a man younger than 40 in good health. The chain carries TRBV10-1 and TRBJ2-3; 8 bases are shared with TRBD2. This CDR3 is CASNPLAGTSTDTQYF. The DNA for the CDR3 is TGCGCCAGCAACCCCTTAGCGGGAACTAGCACAGATACGCAGTATTTT.